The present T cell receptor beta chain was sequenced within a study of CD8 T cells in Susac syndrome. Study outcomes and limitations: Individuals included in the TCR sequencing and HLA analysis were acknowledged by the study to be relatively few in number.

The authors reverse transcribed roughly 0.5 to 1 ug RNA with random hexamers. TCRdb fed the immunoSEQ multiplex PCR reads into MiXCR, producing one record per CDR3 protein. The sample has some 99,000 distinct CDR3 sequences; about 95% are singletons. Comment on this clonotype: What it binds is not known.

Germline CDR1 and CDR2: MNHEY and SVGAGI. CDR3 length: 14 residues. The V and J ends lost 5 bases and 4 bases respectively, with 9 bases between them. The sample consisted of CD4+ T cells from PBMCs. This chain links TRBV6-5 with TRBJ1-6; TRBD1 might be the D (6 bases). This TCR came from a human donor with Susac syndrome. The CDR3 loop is CASSRDKYNSPLHF. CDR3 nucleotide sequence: TGTGCCAGCAGTCGGGACAAATATAATTCACCCCTCCACTTT.